This T cell receptor beta chain was observed in a study of control samples from healthy donors and cancer patients. Clones were sequenced by immunoSEQ multiplex PCR, and TCRdb holds only the in-frame ones, with some missing. The sample consists of some 160,000 clones, around 95% of them appearing once. This clone was seen only once. The sample was blood. The origin of this receptor is a woman between 40 and 55 years old in good health.

DNA of the CDR3: TGCGCCAGCAGCCAGGGACCCGGGACAGCTACCTACGAGCAGTACTTC. This gives the protein CASSQGPGTATYEQYF. This sequence joins TRBV4-1 and TRBJ2-7, with TRBD1 matching over 7 bases. The CDR3 extends over 16 amino acids. After removal of 3 bases from V and 2 bases from J, the junction contained 10 bases not matched to a gene. Germline V gene lookup returns CDR1 MGHRA and CDR2 YSYEKL.